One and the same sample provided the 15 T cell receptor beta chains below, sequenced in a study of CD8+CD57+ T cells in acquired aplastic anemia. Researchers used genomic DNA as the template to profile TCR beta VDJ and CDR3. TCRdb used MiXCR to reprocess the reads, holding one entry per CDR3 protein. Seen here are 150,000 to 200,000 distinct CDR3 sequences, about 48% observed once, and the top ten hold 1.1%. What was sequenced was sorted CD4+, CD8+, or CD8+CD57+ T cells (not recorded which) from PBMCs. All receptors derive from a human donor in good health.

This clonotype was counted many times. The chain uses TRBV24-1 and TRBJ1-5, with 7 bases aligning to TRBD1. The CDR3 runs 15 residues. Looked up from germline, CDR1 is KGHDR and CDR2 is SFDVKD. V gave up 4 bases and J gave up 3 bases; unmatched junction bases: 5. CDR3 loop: CATSEGDSYNQPQHF. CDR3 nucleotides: TGTGCCACCAGTGAGGGGGACAGCTACAATCAGCCCCAGCATTTT.

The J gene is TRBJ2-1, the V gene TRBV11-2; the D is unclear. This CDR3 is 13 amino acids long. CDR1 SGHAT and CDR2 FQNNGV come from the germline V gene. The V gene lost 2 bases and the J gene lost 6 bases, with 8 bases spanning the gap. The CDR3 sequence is CASSLSSGNEQFF. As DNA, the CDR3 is TGTGCCAGCAGCTTATCCTCGGGCAATGAGCAGTTCTTC.

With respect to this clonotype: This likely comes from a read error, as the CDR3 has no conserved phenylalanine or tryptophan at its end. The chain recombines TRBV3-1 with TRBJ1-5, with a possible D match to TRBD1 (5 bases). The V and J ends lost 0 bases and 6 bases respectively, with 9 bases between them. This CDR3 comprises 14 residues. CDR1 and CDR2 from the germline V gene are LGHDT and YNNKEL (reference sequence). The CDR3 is CASSQEAGTQPQHL. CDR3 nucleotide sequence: TGTGCCAGCAGCCAAGAGGCAGGGACTCAGCCCCAGCATCTT.

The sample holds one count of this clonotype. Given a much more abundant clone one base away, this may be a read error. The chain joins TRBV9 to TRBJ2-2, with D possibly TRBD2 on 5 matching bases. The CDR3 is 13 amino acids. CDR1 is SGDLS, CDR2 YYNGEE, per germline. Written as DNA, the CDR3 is TGTGCCAGCAGCAGCAGTAACACCGGGGAGCTGGTTTTT. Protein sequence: CASSSSNTGELVF.

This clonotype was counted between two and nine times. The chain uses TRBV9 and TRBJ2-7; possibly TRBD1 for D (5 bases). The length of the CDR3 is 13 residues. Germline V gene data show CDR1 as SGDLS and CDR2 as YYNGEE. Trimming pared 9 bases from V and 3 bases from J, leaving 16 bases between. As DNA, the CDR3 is TGTGCCACCAGTACGGCAGGACACTACGAGCAGTACTTC. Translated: CATSTAGHYEQYF.

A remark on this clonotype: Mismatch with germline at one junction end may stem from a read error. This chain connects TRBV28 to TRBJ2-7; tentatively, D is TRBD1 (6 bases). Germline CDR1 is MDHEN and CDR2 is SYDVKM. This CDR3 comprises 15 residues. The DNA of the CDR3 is TGTGCCAGCAGCTACAACCTACAGGGAAGCTACAAGCAGTACTTC. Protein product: CASSYNLQGSYKQYF.

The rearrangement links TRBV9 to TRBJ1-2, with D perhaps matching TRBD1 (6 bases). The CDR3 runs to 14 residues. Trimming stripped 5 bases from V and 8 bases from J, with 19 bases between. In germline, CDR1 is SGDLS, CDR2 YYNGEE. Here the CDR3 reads CASSAKRGDKGYTF. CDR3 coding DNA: TGTGCCAGCAGTGCTAAGAGGGGGGATAAGGGCTACACCTTC.

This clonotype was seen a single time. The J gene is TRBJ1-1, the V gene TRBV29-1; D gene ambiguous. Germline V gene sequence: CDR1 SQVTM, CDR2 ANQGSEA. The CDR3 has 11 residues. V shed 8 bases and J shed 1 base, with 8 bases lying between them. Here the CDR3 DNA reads TGCAGCTCCTTTGGGAACACTGAAGCTTTCTTT. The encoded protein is CSSFGNTEAFF.

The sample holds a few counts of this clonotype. The CDR3 loop reads CASRLPGPDNQLFF. DNA for the CDR3: TGTGCCAGCAGACTACCCGGACCCGATAATCAACTGTTTTTT. This chain links TRBV6-1 with TRBJ1-4; D ambiguous. CDR1 is MNHNS, CDR2 SASEGT, per germline. The ends were cut back, 6 bases at V and 12 bases at J, with 20 bases in the middle. This CDR3 region has 14 residues.

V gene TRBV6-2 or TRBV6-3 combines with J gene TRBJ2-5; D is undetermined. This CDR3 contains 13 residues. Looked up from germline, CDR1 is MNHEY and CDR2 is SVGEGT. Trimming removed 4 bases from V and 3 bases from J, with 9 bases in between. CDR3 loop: CASSLGNEETQYF. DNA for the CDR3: TGTGCCAGCAGTTTGGGTAACGAAGAGACCCAGTACTTC.

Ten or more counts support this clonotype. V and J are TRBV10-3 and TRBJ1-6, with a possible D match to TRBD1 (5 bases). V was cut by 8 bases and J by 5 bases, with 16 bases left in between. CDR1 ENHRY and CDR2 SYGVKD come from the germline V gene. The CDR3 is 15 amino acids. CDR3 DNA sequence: TGTGCCATCGGGACCGGGACCGAAGATAATTCACCCCTCCACTTT. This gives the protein CAIGTGTEDNSPLHF.

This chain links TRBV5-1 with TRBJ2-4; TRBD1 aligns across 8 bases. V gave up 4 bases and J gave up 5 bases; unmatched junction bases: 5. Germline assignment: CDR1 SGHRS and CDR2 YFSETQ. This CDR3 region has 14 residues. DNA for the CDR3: TGCGCCAGCAGCCTACTGGGACAGGAAAACATTCAGTACTTC. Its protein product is CASSLLGQENIQYF.

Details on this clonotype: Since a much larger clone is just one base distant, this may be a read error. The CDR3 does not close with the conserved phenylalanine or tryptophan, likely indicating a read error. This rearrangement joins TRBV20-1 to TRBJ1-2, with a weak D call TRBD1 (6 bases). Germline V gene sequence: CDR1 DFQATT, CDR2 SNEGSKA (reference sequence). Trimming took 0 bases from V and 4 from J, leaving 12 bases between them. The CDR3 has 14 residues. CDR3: CSARDLGGLYGYTL. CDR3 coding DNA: TGCAGTGCTAGAGATCTTGGGGGCCTCTATGGCTACACCCTC.

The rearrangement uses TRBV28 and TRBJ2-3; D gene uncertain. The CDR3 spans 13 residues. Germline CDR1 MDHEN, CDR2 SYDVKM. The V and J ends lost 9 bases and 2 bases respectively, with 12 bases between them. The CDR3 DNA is TGTGCCAGTAGTCCGCACACCACAGATACGCAGTATTTT. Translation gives CASSPHTTDTQYF.

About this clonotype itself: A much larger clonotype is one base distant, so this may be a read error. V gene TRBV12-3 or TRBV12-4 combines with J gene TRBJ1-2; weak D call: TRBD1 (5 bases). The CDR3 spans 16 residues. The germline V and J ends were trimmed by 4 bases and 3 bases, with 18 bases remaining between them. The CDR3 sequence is CASSSPRRAFDYGYTF. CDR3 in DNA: TGTGCCAGCAGTTCCCCTCGCAGGGCCTTCGACTATGGCTACACCTTC.